The T cell receptor (beta chain) under discussion was sequenced for a study of cytomegalovirus exposure and HLA in healthy donors. The wider study: From around 180 million T cells, an earlier analysis saw 120 million or so unique TCR beta sequences.

With 3 bases removed from V and 6 bases from J, the gap between germline ends came to 15 bases. This CDR3 spans 14 amino acids. Germline loops: CDR1 SEHNR, CDR2 FQNEAQ (reference sequence). Primers for the PCR totalled 60 Vbeta and 13 Jbeta. Data came from immunoSEQ multiplex PCR; TCRdb stores just in-frame clones and leaves some out. The sample contains more than 130,000 clones, more than 70% of which appear only once. This TCR derives from a woman aged 45-65 years in good health and CMV-seronegative. This chain uses TRBV7-9 with TRBJ2-7; tentatively, D is TRBD1 (5 bases). Sequenced: PBMCs. This CDR3 is CASSLGQGYPEQYF. DNA for the CDR3: TGTGCCAGCAGCTTGGGGCAAGGGTATCCCGAGCAGTACTTC.